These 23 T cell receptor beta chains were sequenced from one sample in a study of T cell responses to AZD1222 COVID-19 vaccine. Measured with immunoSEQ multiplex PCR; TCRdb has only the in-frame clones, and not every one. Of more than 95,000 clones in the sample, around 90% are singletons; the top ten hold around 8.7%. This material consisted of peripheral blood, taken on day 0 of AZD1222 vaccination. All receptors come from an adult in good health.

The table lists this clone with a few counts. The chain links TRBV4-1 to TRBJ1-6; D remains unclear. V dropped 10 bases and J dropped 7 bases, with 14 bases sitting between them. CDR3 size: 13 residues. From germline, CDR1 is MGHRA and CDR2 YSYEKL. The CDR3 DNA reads TGCGCCACCATGTCTCTTCGGAATTCACCCCTCCACTTT. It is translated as CATMSLRNSPLHF.

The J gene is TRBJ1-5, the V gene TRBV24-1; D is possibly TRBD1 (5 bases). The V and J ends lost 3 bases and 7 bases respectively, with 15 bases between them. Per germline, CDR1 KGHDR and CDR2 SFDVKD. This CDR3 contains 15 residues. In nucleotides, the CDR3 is TGTGCCACCAGTGATAAGGCGGCAGGGCGGCAGCCCCAGCATTTT. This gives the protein CATSDKAAGRQPQHF.

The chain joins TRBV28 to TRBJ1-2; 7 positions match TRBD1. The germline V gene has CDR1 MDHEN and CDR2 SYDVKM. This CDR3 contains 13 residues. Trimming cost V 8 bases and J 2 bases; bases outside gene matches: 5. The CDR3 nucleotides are TGTGCCAGCGCGCGGGACAGCAACTATGGCTACACCTTC. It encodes CASARDSNYGYTF.

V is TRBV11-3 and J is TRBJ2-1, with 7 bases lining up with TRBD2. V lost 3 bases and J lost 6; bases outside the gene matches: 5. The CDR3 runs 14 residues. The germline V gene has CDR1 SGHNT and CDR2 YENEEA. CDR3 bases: TGTGCCAGCAGCTTCGGGACTACCATCAATGAGCAGTTCTTC. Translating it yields CASSFGTTINEQFF.

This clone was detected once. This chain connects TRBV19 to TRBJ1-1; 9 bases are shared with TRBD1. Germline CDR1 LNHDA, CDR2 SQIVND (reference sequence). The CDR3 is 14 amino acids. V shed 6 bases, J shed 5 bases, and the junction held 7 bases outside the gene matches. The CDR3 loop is CASRGDRERTEAFF. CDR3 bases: TGTGCCAGTAGGGGGGACAGGGAGCGAACTGAAGCTTTCTTT.

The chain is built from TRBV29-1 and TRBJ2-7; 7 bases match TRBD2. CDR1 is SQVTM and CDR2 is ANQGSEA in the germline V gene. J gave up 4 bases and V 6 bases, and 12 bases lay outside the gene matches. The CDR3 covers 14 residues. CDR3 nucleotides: TGCAGCGTCCGGATCGGCGGGAGAGGGTACGAGCAGTACTTC. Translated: CSVRIGGRGYEQYF.

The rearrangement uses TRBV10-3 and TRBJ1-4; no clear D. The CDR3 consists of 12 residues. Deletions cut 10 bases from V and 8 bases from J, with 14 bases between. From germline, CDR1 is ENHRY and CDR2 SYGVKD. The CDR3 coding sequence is TGTGCCACCTCACGCCTTGGGGAAAAACTGTTTTTT. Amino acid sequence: CATSRLGEKLFF.

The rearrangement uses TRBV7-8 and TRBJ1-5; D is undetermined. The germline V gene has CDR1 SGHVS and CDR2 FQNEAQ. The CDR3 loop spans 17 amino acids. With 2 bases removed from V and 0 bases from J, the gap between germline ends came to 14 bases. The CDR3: CASSLIGQRNSNQPQHF. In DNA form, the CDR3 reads TGTGCCAGCAGCTTAATTGGTCAGAGAAATAGCAATCAGCCCCAGCATTTT.

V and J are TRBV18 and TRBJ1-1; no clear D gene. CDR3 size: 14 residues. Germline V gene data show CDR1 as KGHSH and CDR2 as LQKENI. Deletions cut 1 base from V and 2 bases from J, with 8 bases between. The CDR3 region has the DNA TGTGCCAGCTCACCACTGGACTCAAACACTGAAGCTTTCTTT. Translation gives CASSPLDSNTEAFF.

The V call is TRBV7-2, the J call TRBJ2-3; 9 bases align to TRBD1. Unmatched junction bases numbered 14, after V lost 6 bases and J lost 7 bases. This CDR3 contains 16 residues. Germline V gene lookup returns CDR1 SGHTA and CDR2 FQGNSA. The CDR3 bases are TGTGCCAGCAGACCGGACAGGGGAAGGGGGTTGAATACGCAGTATTTT. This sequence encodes CASRPDRGRGLNTQYF.

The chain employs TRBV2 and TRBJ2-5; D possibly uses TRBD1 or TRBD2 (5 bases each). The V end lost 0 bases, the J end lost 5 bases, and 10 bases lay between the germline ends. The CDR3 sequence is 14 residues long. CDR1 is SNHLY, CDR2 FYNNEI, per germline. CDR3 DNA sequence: TGTGCCAGCAGTGAAGCCTGGGGGAGTGAGACCCAGTACTTC. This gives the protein CASSEAWGSETQYF.

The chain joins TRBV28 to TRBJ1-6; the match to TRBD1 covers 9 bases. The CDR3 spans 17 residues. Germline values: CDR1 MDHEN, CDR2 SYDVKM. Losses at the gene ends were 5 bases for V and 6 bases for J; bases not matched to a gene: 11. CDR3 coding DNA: TGTGCCAGCAGTATAGCCGGGACAGGGAAACGTAATTCACCCCTCCACTTT. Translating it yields CASSIAGTGKRNSPLHF.

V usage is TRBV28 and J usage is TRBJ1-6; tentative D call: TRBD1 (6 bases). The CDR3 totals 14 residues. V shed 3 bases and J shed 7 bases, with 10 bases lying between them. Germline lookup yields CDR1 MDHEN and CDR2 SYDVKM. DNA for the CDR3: TGTGCCAGCAGTTTGTCTACAGGGAATTCACCCCTCCACTTT. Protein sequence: CASSLSTGNSPLHF. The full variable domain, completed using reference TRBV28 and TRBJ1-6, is DVKVTQSSRYLVKRTGEKVFLECVQDMDHENMFWYRQDPGLGLRLIYFSYDVKMKEKGDIPEGYSVSREKKERFSLILESASTNQTSMYLCASSLSTGNSPLHFGNGTRLTVT.

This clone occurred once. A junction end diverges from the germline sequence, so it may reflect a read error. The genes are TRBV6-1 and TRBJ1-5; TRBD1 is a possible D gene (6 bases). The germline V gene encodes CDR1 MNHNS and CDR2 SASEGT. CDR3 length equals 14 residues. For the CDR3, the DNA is TGTGCCAGCAGAGAAGGGGGGGGGAATCAGCCCCAGCATTTT. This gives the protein CASREGGGNQPQHF.

In nucleotides, the CDR3 is TGCAGCGTTCGGTCGAGAGGGGGTAATGAAAAACTGTTTTTT. The encoded protein is CSVRSRGGNEKLFF. The gene calls are TRBV29-1 and TRBJ1-4; tentatively, D is TRBD1 (6 bases). Germline loops: CDR1 SQVTM, CDR2 ANQGSEA. V gave up 5 bases and J gave up 4 bases, with 14 bases separating them. The CDR3 extends over 14 amino acids.

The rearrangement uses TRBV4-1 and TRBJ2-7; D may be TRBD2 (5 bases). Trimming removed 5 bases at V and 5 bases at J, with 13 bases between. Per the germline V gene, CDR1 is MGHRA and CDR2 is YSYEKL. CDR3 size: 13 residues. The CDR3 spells CASSSLDGNEQYF. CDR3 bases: TGCGCCAGCAGCTCCCTTGACGGGAACGAGCAGTACTTC.

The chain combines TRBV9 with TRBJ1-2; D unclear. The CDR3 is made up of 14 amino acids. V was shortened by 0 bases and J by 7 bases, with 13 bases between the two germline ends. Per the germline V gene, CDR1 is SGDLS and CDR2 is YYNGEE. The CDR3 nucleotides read TGTGCCAGCAGCGTAGGCAAAAGGTTAGGTGGCTACACCTTC. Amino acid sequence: CASSVGKRLGGYTF.

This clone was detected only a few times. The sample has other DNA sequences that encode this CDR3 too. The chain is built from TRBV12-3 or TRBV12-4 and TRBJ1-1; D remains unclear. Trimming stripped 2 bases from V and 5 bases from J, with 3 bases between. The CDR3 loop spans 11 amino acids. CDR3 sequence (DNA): TGTGCCAGCAGTTTACGGACTGAAGCTTTCTTT. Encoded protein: CASSLRTEAFF.

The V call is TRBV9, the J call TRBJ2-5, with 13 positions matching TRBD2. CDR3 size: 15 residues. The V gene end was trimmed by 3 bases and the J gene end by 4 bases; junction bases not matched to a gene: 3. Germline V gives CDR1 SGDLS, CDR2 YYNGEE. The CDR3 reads CASSARLAGGETQYF. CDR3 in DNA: TGTGCCAGCAGCGCCCGACTAGCGGGGGGAGAGACCCAGTACTTC.

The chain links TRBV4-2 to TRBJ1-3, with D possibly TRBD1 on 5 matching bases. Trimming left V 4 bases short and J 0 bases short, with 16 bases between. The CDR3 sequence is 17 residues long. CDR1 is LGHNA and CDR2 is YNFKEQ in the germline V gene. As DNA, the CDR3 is TGTGCCAGCAGCCGGAGCGCGGGACCTAACTCTGGAAACACCATATATTTT. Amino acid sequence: CASSRSAGPNSGNTIYF.

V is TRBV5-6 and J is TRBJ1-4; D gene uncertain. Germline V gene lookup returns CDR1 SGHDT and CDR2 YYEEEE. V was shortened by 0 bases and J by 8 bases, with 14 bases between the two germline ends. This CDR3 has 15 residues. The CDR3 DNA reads TGTGCCAGCAGCTTGGGGCTGGTCGGCTGGGAAAAACTGTTTTTT. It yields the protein CASSLGLVGWEKLFF.

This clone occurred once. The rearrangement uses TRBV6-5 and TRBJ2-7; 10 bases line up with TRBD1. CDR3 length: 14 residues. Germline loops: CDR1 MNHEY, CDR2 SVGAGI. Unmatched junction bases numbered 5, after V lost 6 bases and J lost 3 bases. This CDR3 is CASRRGQGIYEQYF. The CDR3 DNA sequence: TGTGCCAGCAGAAGGGGACAGGGGATCTACGAGCAGTACTTC.

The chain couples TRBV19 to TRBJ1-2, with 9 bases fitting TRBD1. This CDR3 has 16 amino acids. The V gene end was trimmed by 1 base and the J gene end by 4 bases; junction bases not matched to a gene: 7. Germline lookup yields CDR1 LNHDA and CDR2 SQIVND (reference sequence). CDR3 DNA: TGTGCCAGTAGTATAGGTTCCGGGACAGGGTCCTATGGCTACACCTTC. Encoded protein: CASSIGSGTGSYGYTF.